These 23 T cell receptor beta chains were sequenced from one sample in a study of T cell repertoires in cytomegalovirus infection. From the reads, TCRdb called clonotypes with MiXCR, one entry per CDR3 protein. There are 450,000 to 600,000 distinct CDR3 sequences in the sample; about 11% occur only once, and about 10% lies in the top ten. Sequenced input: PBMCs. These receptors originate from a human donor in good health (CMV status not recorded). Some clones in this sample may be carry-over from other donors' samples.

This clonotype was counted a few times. For the CDR3, the DNA is TGTGCCAGCAGCCACAAGACTAGCGGTTTGTACGAGCAGTACTTC. This gives the protein CASSHKTSGLYEQYF. The V call is TRBV14, the J call TRBJ2-7, with 9 bases that match TRBD2. With 3 bases clipped from V and 4 bases from J, the junction kept 7 bases outside the gene matches. Germline V CDR1 and CDR2: SGHDN, FVKESK. The CDR3 sequence is 15 residues long.

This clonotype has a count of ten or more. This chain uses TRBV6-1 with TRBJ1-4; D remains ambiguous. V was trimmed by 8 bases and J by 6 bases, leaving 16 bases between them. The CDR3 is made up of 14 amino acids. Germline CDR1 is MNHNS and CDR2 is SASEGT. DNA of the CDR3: TGTGCCAGCGCCTTTGAGGGATCGGATGAAAAACTGTTTTTT. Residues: CASAFEGSDEKLFF.

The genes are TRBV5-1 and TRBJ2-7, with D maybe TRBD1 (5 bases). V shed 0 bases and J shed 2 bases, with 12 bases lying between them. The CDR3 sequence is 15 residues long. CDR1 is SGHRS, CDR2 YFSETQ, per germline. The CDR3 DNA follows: TGCGCCAGCAGCTTGGGAACCACAGGAGCCTACGAGCAGTACTTC. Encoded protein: CASSLGTTGAYEQYF.

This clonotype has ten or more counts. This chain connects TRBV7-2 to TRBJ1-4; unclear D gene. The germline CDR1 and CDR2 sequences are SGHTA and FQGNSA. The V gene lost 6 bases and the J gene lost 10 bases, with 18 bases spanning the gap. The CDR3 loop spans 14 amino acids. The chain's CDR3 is CASRPGERSGKLFF. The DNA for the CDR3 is TGTGCCAGCAGACCCGGGGAGAGGAGTGGAAAACTGTTTTTT.

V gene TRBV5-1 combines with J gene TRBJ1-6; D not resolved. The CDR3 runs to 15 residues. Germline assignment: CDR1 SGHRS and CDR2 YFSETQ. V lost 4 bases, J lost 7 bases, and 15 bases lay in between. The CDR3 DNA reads TGCGCCAGCAGCCTCGACCGCCTGCACAATTCACCCCTCCACTTT. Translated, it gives CASSLDRLHNSPLHF.

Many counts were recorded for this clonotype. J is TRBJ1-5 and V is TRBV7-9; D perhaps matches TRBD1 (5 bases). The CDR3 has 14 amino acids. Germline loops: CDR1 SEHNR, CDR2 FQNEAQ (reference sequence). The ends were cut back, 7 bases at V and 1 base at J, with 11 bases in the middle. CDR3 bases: TGTGCCAGCACCTCTGGGGGGAGCAATCAGCCCCAGCATTTT. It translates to CASTSGGSNQPQHF. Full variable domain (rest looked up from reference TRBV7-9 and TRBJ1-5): DTGVSQNPRHKITKRGQNVTFRCDPISEHNRLYWYRQTLGQGPEFLTYFQNEAQLEKSRLLSDRFSAERPKGSFSTLEIQRTEQGDSAMYLCASTSGGSNQPQHFGDGTRLSIL.

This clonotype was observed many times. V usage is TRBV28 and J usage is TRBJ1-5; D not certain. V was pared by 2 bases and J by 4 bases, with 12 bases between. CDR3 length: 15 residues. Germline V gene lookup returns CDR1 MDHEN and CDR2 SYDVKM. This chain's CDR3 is CASSLERVRNQPQHF. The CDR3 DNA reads TGTGCCAGCAGTTTAGAGAGGGTGAGAAATCAGCCCCAGCATTTT.

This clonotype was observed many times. CDR3 sequence (DNA): TGTGCCAGCAGGTCCGGCAGGGGCTACAATGAGCAGTTCTTC. This codes for CASRSGRGYNEQFF. The chain is built from TRBV13 and TRBJ2-1, with a possible D match to TRBD1 (6 bases). Per the germline V gene, CDR1 is PRHDT and CDR2 is FYEKMQ (reference sequence). Trimming took 6 bases from V and 3 from J, leaving 12 bases between them. The CDR3 runs 14 residues.

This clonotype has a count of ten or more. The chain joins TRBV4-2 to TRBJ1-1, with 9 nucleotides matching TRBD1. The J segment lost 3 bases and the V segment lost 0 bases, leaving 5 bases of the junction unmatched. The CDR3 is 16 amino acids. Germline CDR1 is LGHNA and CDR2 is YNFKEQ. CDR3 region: CASSQDKTGGDTEAFF. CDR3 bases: TGTGCCAGCAGCCAAGATAAGACAGGGGGGGACACTGAAGCTTTCTTT.

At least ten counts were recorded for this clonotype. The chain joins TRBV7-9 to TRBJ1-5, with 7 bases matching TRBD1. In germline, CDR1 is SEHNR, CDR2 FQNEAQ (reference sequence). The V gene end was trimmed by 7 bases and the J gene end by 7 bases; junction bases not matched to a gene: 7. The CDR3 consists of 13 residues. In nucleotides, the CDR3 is TGTGCCAGCACCCAGGGGGGTTCGCAGCCCCAGCATTTT. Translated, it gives CASTQGGSQPQHF. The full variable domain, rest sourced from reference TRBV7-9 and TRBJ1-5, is DTGVSQNPRHKITKRGQNVTFRCDPISEHNRLYWYRQTLGQGPEFLTYFQNEAQLEKSRLLSDRFSAERPKGSFSTLEIQRTEQGDSAMYLCASTQGGSQPQHFGDGTRLSIL.

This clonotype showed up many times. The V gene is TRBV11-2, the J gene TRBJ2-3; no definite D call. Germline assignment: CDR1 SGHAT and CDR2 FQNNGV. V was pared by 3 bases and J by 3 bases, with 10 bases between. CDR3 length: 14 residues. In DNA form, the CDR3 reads TGTGCCAGCAGCTTCGGCTCGCAAACAGATACGCAGTATTTT. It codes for CASSFGSQTDTQYF.

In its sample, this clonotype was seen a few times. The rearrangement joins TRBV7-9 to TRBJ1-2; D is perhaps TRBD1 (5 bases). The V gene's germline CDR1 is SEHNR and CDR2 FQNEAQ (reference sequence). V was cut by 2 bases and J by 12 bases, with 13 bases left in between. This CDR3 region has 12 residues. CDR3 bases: TGTGCCAGCAGCTTAAGAGTGGCGGGGGACACCTTC. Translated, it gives CASSLRVAGDTF.

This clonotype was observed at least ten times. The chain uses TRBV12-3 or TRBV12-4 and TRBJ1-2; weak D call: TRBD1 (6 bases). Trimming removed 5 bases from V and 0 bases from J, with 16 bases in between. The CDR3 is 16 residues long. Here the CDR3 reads CASSLDSPVPNYGYTF. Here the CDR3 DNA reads TGTGCCAGCAGTCTGGACAGTCCTGTACCTAACTATGGCTACACCTTC.

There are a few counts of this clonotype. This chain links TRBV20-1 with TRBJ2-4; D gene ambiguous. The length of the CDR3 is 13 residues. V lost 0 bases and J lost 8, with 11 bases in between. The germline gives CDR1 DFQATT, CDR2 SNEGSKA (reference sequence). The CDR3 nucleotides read TGCAGTGCTAGAGACGGCAGCCTAGACATTCAGTACTTC. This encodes CSARDGSLDIQYF.

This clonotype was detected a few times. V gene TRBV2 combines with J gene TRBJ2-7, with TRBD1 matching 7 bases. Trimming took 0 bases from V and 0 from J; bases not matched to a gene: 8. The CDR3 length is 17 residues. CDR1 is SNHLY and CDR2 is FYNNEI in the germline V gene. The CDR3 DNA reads TGTGCCAGCAGTGAAGCGCTGACGACAGGGCTCTCCTACGAGCAGTACTTC. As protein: CASSEALTTGLSYEQYF.

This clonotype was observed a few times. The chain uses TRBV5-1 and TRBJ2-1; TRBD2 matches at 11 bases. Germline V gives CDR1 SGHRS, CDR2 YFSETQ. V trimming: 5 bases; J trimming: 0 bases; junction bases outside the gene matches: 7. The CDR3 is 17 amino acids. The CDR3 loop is CASRPGTSGVSYNEQFF. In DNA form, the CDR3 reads TGCGCCAGCAGGCCTGGGACTAGCGGAGTCTCCTACAATGAGCAGTTCTTC.

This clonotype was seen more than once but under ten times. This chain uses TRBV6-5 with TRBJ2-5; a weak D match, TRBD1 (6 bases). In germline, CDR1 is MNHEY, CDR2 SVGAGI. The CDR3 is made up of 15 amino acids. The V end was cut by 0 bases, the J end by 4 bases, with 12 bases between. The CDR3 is CASSYSQGYAETQYF. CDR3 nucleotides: TGTGCCAGCAGTTACTCTCAGGGGTACGCAGAGACCCAGTACTTC.

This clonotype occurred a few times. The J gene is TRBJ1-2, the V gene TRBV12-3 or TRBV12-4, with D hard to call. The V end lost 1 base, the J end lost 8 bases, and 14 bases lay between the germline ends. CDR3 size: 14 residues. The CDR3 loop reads CASSLGGRRGGYTF. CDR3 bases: TGTGCCAGCAGTTTAGGAGGCCGCCGCGGAGGCTACACCTTC.

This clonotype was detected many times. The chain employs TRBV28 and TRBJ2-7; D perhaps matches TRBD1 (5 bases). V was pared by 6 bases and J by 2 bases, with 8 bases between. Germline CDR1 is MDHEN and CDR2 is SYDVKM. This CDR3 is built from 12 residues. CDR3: CASRDTAYEQYF. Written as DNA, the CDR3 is TGTGCCAGCAGGGACACGGCCTACGAGCAGTACTTC.

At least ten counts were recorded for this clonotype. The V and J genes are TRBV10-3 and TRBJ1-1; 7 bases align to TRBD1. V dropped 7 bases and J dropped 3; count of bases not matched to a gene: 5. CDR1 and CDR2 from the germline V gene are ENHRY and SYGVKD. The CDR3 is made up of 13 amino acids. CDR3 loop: CAITARGDTEAFF. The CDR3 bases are TGTGCCATCACGGCCAGGGGGGACACTGAAGCTTTCTTT.

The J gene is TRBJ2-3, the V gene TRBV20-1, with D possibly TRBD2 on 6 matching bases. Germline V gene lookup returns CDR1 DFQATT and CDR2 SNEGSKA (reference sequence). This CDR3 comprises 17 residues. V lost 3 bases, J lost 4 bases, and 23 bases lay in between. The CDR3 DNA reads TGCAGTGCTAGCCCTGAGGGGACTTCCCCAAGGCCAGATACGCAGTATTTT. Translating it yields CSASPEGTSPRPDTQYF.

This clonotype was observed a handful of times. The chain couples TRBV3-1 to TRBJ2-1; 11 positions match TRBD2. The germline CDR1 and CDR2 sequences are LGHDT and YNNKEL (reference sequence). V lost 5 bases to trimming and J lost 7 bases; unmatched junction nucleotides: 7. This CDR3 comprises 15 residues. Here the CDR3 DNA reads TGTGCCAGCAGCTTACTAGCGGGAGCGAGGAATGAGCAGTTCTTC. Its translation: CASSLLAGARNEQFF.

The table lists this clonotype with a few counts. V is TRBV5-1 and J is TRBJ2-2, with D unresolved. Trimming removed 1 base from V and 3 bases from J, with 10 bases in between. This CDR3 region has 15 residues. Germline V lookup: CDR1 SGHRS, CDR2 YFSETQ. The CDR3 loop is CASSLSTGDTGELFF. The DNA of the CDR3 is TGCGCCAGCAGCTTGAGTACGGGCGACACCGGGGAGCTGTTTTTT.